The next 27 T cell receptor beta chains were all read from a single sample in a study of blood T cell repertoires in COVID-19. Sequencing was performed with immunoSEQ multiplex PCR; in TCRdb, only in-frame clones are kept and a portion is missing. The table shows roughly 200,000 clones, with over 70% occurring only once. Specimen: peripheral blood. These TCRs come from a man aged 35 to 55 with active or convalescent COVID-19.

The chain has TRBV19 and TRBJ1-1; tentatively, D is TRBD1 (6 bases). Trimming removed 3 bases at V and 7 bases at J, with 18 bases between. The CDR3 spans 15 residues. Looked up from germline, CDR1 is LNHDA and CDR2 is SQIVND (reference sequence). CDR3 nucleotides: TGTGCCAGTAGTATGTGGTGGACAGCGCGACTTGAAGCTTTCTTT. Translating gives CASSMWWTARLEAFF.

The chain combines TRBV25-1 with TRBJ1-1, with 8 nucleotides matching TRBD1. The germline gives CDR1 MGHDK, CDR2 SYGVNS. The CDR3 totals 13 residues. V lost 5 bases, J lost 5 bases, and 4 bases stayed unmatched. The CDR3 nucleotides are TGTGCCAGCAGTCACAGGGGGGAAACTGAAGCTTTCTTT. Encoded protein: CASSHRGETEAFF.

The chain joins TRBV2 to TRBJ1-4, with 9 bases matching TRBD1. This CDR3 has 16 residues. CDR1 is SNHLY and CDR2 is FYNNEI in the germline V gene. Unmatched junction bases numbered 14, after V lost 7 bases and J lost 8 bases. The CDR3 loop is CASNLGGTGMGEKLFF. DNA for the CDR3: TGTGCCAGCAACCTCGGCGGGACAGGGATGGGGGAAAAACTGTTTTTT.

The CDR3 DNA reads TGTGCCAGCAGTGCCTTGGCGACAGCAACTAATGAAAAACTGTTTTTT. Amino acid sequence: CASSALATATNEKLFF. This chain uses TRBV6-1 with TRBJ1-4; a possible D gene is TRBD1 (5 bases). The germline gives CDR1 MNHNS, CDR2 SASEGT. Between the trimmed V and J ends, which lost 4 bases and 0 bases, there was a span of 12 bases. The CDR3 length is 16 residues.

In DNA, the CDR3 is TGTGCCTGGAGTGTACGGGGGACTTCTGGAAACACCATATATTTT. Its protein product is CAWSVRGTSGNTIYF. J is TRBJ1-3 and V is TRBV30, with a weak D call TRBD1 (5 bases). V lost 0 bases and J lost 1, with 10 bases in between. Germline V lookup: CDR1 GTSNPN, CDR2 SVGIG (reference sequence). The CDR3 has 15 residues.

The chain employs TRBV19 and TRBJ1-3; 7 bases are a match to TRBD1. V shed 5 bases, J shed 0 bases, and the junction held 7 bases outside the gene matches. CDR1 is LNHDA, CDR2 SQIVND, per germline (reference sequence). This CDR3 spans 16 amino acids. CDR3 protein: CASSYKGAFSGNTIYF. CDR3 bases: TGTGCCAGTAGTTATAAGGGGGCCTTCTCTGGAAACACCATATATTTT.

This sequence joins TRBV9 and TRBJ2-7; 10 bases map to TRBD1. From germline, CDR1 is SGDLS and CDR2 YYNGEE. The CDR3 consists of 17 residues. Trimming took 0 bases from V and 6 from J; bases not matched to a gene: 12. CDR3: CASSVDIRQGAGPEQYF. The CDR3 coding sequence is TGTGCCAGCAGCGTAGACATTCGACAGGGGGCAGGTCCCGAGCAGTACTTC.

This chain connects TRBV6-2 or TRBV6-3 to TRBJ1-1, with D unclear. The CDR3 loop spans 13 amino acids. CDR1 is MNHEY and CDR2 is SVGEGT in the germline V gene. Trimming cost V 6 bases and J 0 bases, with 8 bases left between them. CDR3 in DNA: TGTGCCAGCAGCGACAACGTGAACACTGAAGCTTTCTTT. Amino acids: CASSDNVNTEAFF.

The V and J genes are TRBV7-9 and TRBJ1-4; unclear D gene. This CDR3 spans 14 amino acids. From germline, CDR1 is SEHNR and CDR2 FQNEAQ (reference sequence). The V gene lost 2 bases and the J gene lost 8 bases, with 12 bases spanning the gap. CDR3 residues: CASSLRTGREKLFF. CDR3 coding DNA: TGTGCCAGCAGCTTACGGACTGGAAGGGAAAAACTGTTTTTT.

The gene calls are TRBV6-5 and TRBJ1-1; D gene uncertain. This CDR3 spans 11 amino acids. CDR1 and CDR2 from the germline V gene are MNHEY and SVGAGI. Trimming cost V 4 bases and J 5 bases, with 5 bases left between them. CDR3 residues: CASSSQTEAFF. The CDR3 bases are TGTGCCAGCAGTTCCCAGACTGAAGCTTTCTTT.

This chain connects TRBV19 to TRBJ1-3; no reliable D call. The CDR3 spans 13 residues. V gave up 5 bases and J gave up 0 bases, with 5 bases separating them. The germline CDR1 and CDR2 sequences are LNHDA and SQIVND (reference sequence). Written as DNA, the CDR3 is TGTGCCAGTAGTCCGAGCTCTGGAAACACCATATATTTT. This gives the protein CASSPSSGNTIYF.

Note on this clone: Other DNA sequences in the sample encode the same CDR3. The CDR3 DNA is TGCAGCGTTGATGGGGGCAACTATGGCTACACCTTC. This codes for CSVDGGNYGYTF. This chain uses TRBV29-1 with TRBJ1-2, with a weak D call TRBD1 (6 bases). V lost 3 bases to trimming and J lost 2 bases, with 7 bases between them. This CDR3 comprises 12 residues. The germline gives CDR1 SQVTM, CDR2 ANQGSEA.

This clone was detected once. Compared with germline, one end of the junction differs, possibly owing to a read error. CDR3 coding DNA: TGTGCTAGCAGCTTAGAGGAGCGGGGGGGCGGAGAGACCCAGTACTTC. Amino acid sequence: CASSLEERGGGETQYF. The chain links TRBV7-7 to TRBJ2-5; TRBD2 agrees at 10 bases. CDR3 length: 16 amino acids. CDR1 and CDR2 from the germline V gene are SSHAT and FNYEAQ (reference sequence).

In this sample, this clone turned up once. The V and J genes are TRBV11-2 and TRBJ2-1; the match to TRBD2 covers 9 bases. The CDR3 spans 13 residues. V shed 10 bases and J 10 bases; nucleotides not matched to a gene: 11. Germline-derived CDR1 and CDR2 are SGHAT and FQNNGV. CDR3 sequence (DNA): TGTGCCACTCAGGGGTCGGCGGGAGGGGAGCAGTTCTTC. Encoded protein: CATQGSAGGEQFF. Using reference TRBV11-2 and TRBJ2-1 for the parts outside the CDR3, the full variable domain is EAGVAQSPRYKIIEKRQSVAFWCNPISGHATLYWYQQILGQGPKLLIQFQNNGVVDDSQLPKDRFSAERLKGVDSTLKIQPAKLEDSAVYLCATQGSAGGEQFFGPGTRLTVL.

This chain connects TRBV29-1 to TRBJ2-5, with a tentative D call TRBD2 (6 bases). CDR1 SQVTM and CDR2 ANQGSEA come from the germline V gene. V was shortened by 6 bases and J by 2 bases, with 10 bases between the two germline ends. This CDR3 contains 12 residues. The CDR3 here is CSVGTQQETQYF. The DNA for the CDR3 is TGCAGCGTCGGGACTCAACAAGAGACCCAGTACTTC.

The V and J genes are TRBV3-1 (or the pseudogene TRBV3-2) and TRBJ2-7; 10 bases line up with TRBD1. This CDR3 has 15 residues. Germline CDR1 is LGHDT and CDR2 is YNNKEL (reference sequence). J lost 6 bases, V lost 0 bases, and 5 bases had no gene match. The CDR3 region is CASSQDGTGVSEQYF. DNA for the CDR3: TGTGCCAGCAGCCAAGATGGGACAGGGGTGAGCGAGCAGTACTTC.

The J gene is TRBJ2-1, the V gene TRBV2; D unresolved. Trimming took 2 bases from V and 12 from J, leaving 23 bases between them. Germline V gene data show CDR1 as SNHLY and CDR2 as FYNNEI. This CDR3 region has 16 residues. Here the CDR3 reads CASSEKLETSRLGQFF. CDR3 sequence (DNA): TGTGCCAGCAGTGAAAAATTAGAGACTTCCCGTCTTGGGCAGTTCTTC.

The CDR3 sequence is CASSGTGQMNEKLFF. In DNA form, the CDR3 reads TGCGCCAGCAGCGGGACGGGACAGATGAATGAAAAACTGTTTTTT. The chain combines TRBV5-1 with TRBJ1-4, with 7 bases identical to TRBD1. V shed 4 bases, J shed 5 bases, and the junction held 8 bases outside the gene matches. CDR1 is SGHRS, CDR2 YFSETQ, per germline. The CDR3 spans 15 residues.

This clone was seen only a few times. The V call is TRBV9, the J call TRBJ1-1; D is perhaps TRBD1 (6 bases). V dropped 2 bases and J dropped 11 bases, with 19 bases sitting between them. CDR3 size: 14 residues. Germline V CDR1 and CDR2: SGDLS, YYNGEE. DNA for the CDR3: TGTGCCAGCAGCGTGGAGGTCTCGGGACAACAGGCTTTCTTT. Residues: CASSVEVSGQQAFF. Full variable domain (remainder filled in from reference TRBV9 and TRBJ1-1): DSGVTQTPKHLITATGQRVTLRCSPRSGDLSVYWYQQSLDQGLQFLIQYYNGEERAKGNILERFSAQQFPDLHSELNLSSLELGDSALYFCASSVEVSGQQAFFGQGTRLTVV.

V usage is TRBV28 and J usage is TRBJ2-7; 7 nucleotides agree with TRBD1. Germline V gene sequence: CDR1 MDHEN, CDR2 SYDVKM. The CDR3 loop spans 13 amino acids. The J segment lost 2 bases and the V segment lost 8 bases, leaving 6 bases of the junction unmatched. In DNA form, the CDR3 reads TGTGCCAGCCACCGGACAGGACCCTACGAGCAGTACTTC. Its protein product is CASHRTGPYEQYF.

The rearrangement uses TRBV6-5 and TRBJ2-2; 9 nucleotides align to TRBD1. V trimming: 6 bases; J trimming: 7 bases; junction bases outside the gene matches: 6. The CDR3 covers 14 residues. CDR1 is MNHEY, CDR2 SVGAGI, per germline. The CDR3 region has the DNA TGTGCCAGCAGACAGGGGGCAAGAGGCGGGGAGCTGTTTTTT. Residues: CASRQGARGGELFF.

The chain couples TRBV10-2 to TRBJ1-3; maybe TRBD1 (5 bases). This CDR3 spans 14 amino acids. V lost 6 bases, J lost 0 bases, and 9 bases lay in between. Germline CDR1 WSHSY, CDR2 SAAADI. The CDR3 coding sequence is TGCGCCAGCAGACCAGACAGCTCTGGAAACACCATATATTTT. Encoded protein: CASRPDSSGNTIYF.

The chain uses TRBV13 and TRBJ1-3; 8 bases map to TRBD1. V trimming: 4 bases; J trimming: 0 bases; junction bases outside the gene matches: 17. This CDR3 has 20 residues. Germline V lookup: CDR1 PRHDT, CDR2 FYEKMQ (reference sequence). DNA for the CDR3: TGTGCCAGCAGCTCCGCGAACCGGGACAGGTTCTCCCGCTCTGGAAACACCATATATTTT. Amino acids: CASSSANRDRFSRSGNTIYF.

This clone has just a few counts. The J gene is TRBJ1-6, the V gene TRBV6-5; no definite D call. V gave up 2 bases and J gave up 7 bases, with 12 bases separating them. This CDR3 is built from 15 residues. CDR1 and CDR2 from the germline V gene are MNHEY and SVGAGI. The CDR3 spells CASSYEQKVNSPLHF. In DNA, the CDR3 is TGTGCCAGCAGTTACGAACAGAAGGTCAATTCACCCCTCCACTTT.

This clone was recorded once. The genes are TRBV24-1 and TRBJ2-1; 7 bases fit TRBD1. V shed 4 bases and J 6 bases; nucleotides not matched to a gene: 8. The germline gives CDR1 KGHDR, CDR2 SFDVKD. This CDR3 comprises 15 residues. DNA of the CDR3: TGTGCCACCAGTGACACGACAGGGTTCAGCAATGAGCAGTTCTTC. Translated: CATSDTTGFSNEQFF.

J is TRBJ2-7 and V is TRBV27; 9 bases match TRBD2. The V and J ends lost 7 bases and 2 bases, in that order; junction bases with no gene match: 6. Germline V gene data show CDR1 as MNHEY and CDR2 as SMNVEV (reference sequence). This CDR3 has 14 amino acids. CDR3 residues: CASTATSGPYEQYF. CDR3 DNA sequence: TGTGCCAGCACCGCGACTAGCGGCCCCTACGAGCAGTACTTC.

V and J are TRBV11-2 and TRBJ1-3; no reliable D call. Looked up from germline, CDR1 is SGHAT and CDR2 is FQNNGV. The CDR3 contains 14 residues. Trimming pared 5 bases from V and 2 bases from J, leaving 10 bases between. CDR3: CASSPEFTGNTIYF. Written as DNA, the CDR3 is TGTGCCAGCAGCCCCGAGTTTACTGGAAACACCATATATTTT.